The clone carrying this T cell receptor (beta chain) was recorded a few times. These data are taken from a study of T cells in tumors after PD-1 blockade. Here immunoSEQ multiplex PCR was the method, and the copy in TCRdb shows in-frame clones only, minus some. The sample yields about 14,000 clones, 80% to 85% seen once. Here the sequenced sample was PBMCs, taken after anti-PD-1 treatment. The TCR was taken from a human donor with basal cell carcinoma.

This chain's CDR3 is CASSYPPGRTEAFF. DNA of the CDR3: TGTGCCAGCAGTTACCCACCTGGGCGGACTGAAGCTTTCTTT. The chain employs TRBV28 and TRBJ1-1; D is unresolved. V lost 4 bases, J lost 5 bases, and 14 bases lay in between. The CDR3 has 14 residues. Germline loops: CDR1 MDHEN, CDR2 SYDVKM.